Listed below are T cell receptor beta chains from one sample, sequenced in a study of cytomegalovirus exposure and HLA in healthy donors. Only in-frame clones appear in the TCRdb table, and some are missing; sequencing was by immunoSEQ multiplex PCR. The sample lists some 120,000 clones; around 64% were seen once. Source material: PBMCs. The origin of the receptors is a man in his thirties or forties in good health and CMV-seropositive. The CDR3 runs from the conserved cysteine through the conserved F or W. Each record gives: J gene, clone size, D gene, V gene, CDR3 protein, CDR3 DNA. D genes are given only for firm matches. The size of a clone is reported for some rows only, either as once, few or many, or as a class for expanded clones.

j_call: TRBJ1-5
clone_size: .
d_call: .
v_call: TRBV21-1
cdr3_aa: CASSKALGQISNQPQHF
cdr3_nt: TGTGCCAGCAGCAAAGCGCTTGGACAGATTAGCAATCAGCCCCAGCATTTT

j_call: TRBJ2-3
clone_size: .
d_call: .
v_call: TRBV11-2
cdr3_aa: CASSLDPAGTQYF
cdr3_nt: TGTGCCAGCAGCTTAGATCCGGCGGGAACGCAGTATTTT

j_call: TRBJ1-1
clone_size: .
d_call: .
v_call: TRBV4-3
cdr3_aa: CASSQGTWGLENTEAFF
cdr3_nt: TGCGCCAGCAGCCAAGGTACTTGGGGGCTCGAGAACACTGAAGCTTTCTTT

j_call: TRBJ1-2
clone_size: .
d_call: .
v_call: TRBV2
cdr3_aa: CASSVGVAYGYTF
cdr3_nt: TGTGCCAGCAGTGTAGGGGTGGCCTATGGCTACACCTTC

j_call: TRBJ1-1
clone_size: .
d_call: .
v_call: TRBV19
cdr3_aa: CASSMDRNTEAFF
cdr3_nt: TGTGCCAGTAGTATGGACAGGAACACTGAAGCTTTCTTT

j_call: TRBJ1-5
clone_size: .
d_call: TRBD1
v_call: TRBV5-5
cdr3_aa: CASSLDRGPIQPQHF
cdr3_nt: TGTGCCAGCAGCTTGGATAGGGGGCCTATTCAGCCCCAGCATTTT

j_call: TRBJ2-7
clone_size: .
d_call: TRBD2
v_call: TRBV30
cdr3_aa: CAWHPGREHEQYF
cdr3_nt: TGTGCCTGGCACCCCGGGAGGGAGCACGAGCAGTACTTC

j_call: TRBJ1-2
clone_size: .
d_call: .
v_call: TRBV11-2
cdr3_aa: CASSLSDTYGYTF
cdr3_nt: TGTGCCAGCAGCTTATCGGACACCTATGGCTACACCTTC

j_call: TRBJ2-3
clone_size: .
d_call: .
v_call: TRBV5-1
cdr3_aa: CASSLAQPRTDTQYF
cdr3_nt: TGCGCCAGCAGCTTGGCACAGCCCCGCACAGATACGCAGTATTTT

j_call: TRBJ1-6
clone_size: .
d_call: TRBD1
v_call: TRBV5-1
cdr3_aa: CASSLGQGGLGSPLHF
cdr3_nt: TGCGCCAGCAGCCTTGGACAGGGGGGTCTAGGATCACCCCTCCACTTT

j_call: TRBJ1-5
clone_size: .
d_call: TRBD1
v_call: TRBV4-3
cdr3_aa: CASSHRTGDQPQHF
cdr3_nt: TGCGCCAGCAGCCACCGGACAGGGGATCAGCCCCAGCATTTT

j_call: TRBJ1-2
clone_size: .
d_call: .
v_call: TRBV7-6
cdr3_aa: CASSLALGQGNGYTF
cdr3_nt: TGTGCCAGCAGCTTAGCGCTCGGGCAGGGGAATGGCTACACCTTC

j_call: TRBJ1-2
clone_size: .
d_call: TRBD1
v_call: TRBV29-1
cdr3_aa: CSVATGGGGYTF
cdr3_nt: TGCAGCGTAGCTACAGGGGGGGGAGGCTACACCTTC

j_call: TRBJ2-7
clone_size: .
d_call: TRBD2
v_call: TRBV6-6
cdr3_aa: CASSPRDYNYEQYF
cdr3_nt: TGTGCCAGCAGTCCGAGGGACTATAATTACGAGCAGTACTTC

j_call: TRBJ2-3
clone_size: once
d_call: .
v_call: TRBV7-2
cdr3_aa: CASSLTASTDTQYF
cdr3_nt: TGTGCCAGCAGCTTGACAGCTAGCACAGATACGCAGTATTTT

j_call: TRBJ2-4
clone_size: few
d_call: TRBD1
v_call: TRBV5-6
cdr3_aa: CASRYSGGENIQYF
cdr3_nt: TGTGCCAGCAGGTATTCAGGGGGCGAAAACATTCAGTACTTC

j_call: TRBJ2-7
clone_size: .
d_call: TRBD2
v_call: TRBV18
cdr3_aa: CASSPRTSGGPVEQYF
cdr3_nt: TGTGCCAGCTCACCTCGGACTAGCGGGGGACCCGTCGAGCAGTACTTC

j_call: TRBJ1-2
clone_size: .
d_call: .
v_call: TRBV28
cdr3_aa: CASSLLRYGARGHGYTF
cdr3_nt: TGTGCCAGCAGTTTATTACGGTATGGCGCGAGAGGTCATGGCTACACCTTC